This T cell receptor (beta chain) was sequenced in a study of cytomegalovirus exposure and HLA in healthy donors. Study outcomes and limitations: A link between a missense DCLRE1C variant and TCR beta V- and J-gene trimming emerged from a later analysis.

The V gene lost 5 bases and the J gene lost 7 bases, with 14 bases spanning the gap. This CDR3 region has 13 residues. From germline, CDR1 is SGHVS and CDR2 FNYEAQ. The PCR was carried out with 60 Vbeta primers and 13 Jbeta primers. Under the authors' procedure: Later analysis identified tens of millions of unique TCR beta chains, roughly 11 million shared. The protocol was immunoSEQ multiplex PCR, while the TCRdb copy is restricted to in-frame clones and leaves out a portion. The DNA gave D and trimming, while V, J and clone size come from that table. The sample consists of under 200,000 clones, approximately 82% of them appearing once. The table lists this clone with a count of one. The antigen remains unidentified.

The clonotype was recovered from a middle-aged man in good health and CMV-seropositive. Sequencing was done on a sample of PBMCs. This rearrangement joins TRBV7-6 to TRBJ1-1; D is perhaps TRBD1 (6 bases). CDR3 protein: CASSPGEGGEAFF. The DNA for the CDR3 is TGTGCCAGCAGCCCAGGGGAAGGAGGTGAAGCTTTCTTT.